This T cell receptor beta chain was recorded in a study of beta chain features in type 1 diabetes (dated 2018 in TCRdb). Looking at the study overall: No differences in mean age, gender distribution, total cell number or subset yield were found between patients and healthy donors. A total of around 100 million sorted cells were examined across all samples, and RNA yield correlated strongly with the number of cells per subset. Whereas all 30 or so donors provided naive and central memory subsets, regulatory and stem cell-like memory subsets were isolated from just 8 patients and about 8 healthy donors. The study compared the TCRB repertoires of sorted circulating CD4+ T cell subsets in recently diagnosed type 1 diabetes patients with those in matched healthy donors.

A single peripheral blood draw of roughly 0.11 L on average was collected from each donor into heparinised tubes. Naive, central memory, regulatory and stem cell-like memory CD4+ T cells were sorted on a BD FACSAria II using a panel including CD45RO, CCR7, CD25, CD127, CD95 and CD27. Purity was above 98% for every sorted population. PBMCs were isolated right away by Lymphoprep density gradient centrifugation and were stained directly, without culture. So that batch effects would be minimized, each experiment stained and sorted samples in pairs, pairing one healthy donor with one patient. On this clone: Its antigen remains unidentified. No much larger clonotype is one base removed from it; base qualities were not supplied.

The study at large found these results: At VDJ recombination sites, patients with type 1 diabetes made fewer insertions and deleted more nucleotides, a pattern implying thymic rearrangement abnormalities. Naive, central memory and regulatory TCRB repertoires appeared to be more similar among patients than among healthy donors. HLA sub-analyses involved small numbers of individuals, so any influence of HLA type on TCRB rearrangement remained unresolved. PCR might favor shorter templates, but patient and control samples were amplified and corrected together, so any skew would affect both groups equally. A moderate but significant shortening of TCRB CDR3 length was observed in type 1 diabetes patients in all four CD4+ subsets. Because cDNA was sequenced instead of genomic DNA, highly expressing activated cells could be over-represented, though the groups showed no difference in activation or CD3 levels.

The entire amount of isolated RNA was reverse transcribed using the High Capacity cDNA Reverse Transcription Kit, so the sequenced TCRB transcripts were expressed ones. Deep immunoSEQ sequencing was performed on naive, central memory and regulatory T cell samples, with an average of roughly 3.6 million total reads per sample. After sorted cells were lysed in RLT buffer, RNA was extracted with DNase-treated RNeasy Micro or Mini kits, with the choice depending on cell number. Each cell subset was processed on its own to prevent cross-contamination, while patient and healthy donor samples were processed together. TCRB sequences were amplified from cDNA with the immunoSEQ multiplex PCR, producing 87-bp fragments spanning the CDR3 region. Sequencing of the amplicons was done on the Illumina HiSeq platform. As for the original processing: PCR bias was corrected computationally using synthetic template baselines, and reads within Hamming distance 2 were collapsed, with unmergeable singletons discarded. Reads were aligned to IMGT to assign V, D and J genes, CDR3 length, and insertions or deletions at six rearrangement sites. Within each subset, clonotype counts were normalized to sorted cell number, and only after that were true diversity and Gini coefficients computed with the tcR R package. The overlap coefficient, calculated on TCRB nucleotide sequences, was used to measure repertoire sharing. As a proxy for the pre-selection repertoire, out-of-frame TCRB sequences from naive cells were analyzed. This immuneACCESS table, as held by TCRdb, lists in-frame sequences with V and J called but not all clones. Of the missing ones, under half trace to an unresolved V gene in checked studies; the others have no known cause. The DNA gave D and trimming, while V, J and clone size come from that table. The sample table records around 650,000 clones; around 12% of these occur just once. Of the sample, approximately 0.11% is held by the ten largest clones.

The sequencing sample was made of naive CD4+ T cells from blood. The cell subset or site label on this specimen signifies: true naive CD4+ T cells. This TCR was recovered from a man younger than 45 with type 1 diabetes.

The base sequence is TGTGCCAGTACCACCGGGACAACCTACAATGAGCAGTTCTTC. Translation gives CASTTGTTYNEQFF. The chain links TRBV19 with TRBJ2-1; TRBD1 could be the D gene, as 6 bases match. According to the germline V gene (reference sequence), CDR1 reads LNHDA and CDR2 reads SQIVND. From the cysteine through the phenylalanine, the CDR3 covers 14 amino acids. Only the CDR3 part of the read is kept: 42 bases, read in frame from the first base. V loses 7 bases of germline sequence and J loses 2 bases, and the interval between the two ends is 12 bases.